The 26 T cell receptor beta chains in this list originate from one sample, sequenced in a study of blood T cell repertoires in COVID-19. Profiling relied on immunoSEQ multiplex PCR, and the TCRdb table lists in-frame clones only, not all of them. There are about 150,000 clones in the sample; more than 65% occur only once, and over 8% lies in the top ten. The specimen was peripheral blood. The receptors come from a woman aged 50 to 60 with acute or convalescent COVID-19.

The chain joins TRBV6-5 to TRBJ1-3; possibly TRBD1 for D (5 bases). Between the trimmed V and J ends, which lost 0 bases and 0 bases, there was a span of 9 bases. Germline V gene lookup returns CDR1 MNHEY and CDR2 SVGAGI. The CDR3 is 16 amino acids. The CDR3 reads CASSYSGGYSGNTIYF. DNA of the CDR3: TGTGCCAGCAGTTACTCGGGGGGATACTCTGGAAACACCATATATTTT.

This clone was observed once. The chain links TRBV7-2 to TRBJ1-2, with 8 nucleotides matching TRBD1. CDR1 is SGHTA and CDR2 is FQGNSA in the germline V gene. J lost 2 bases, V lost 4 bases, and 6 bases had no gene match. The CDR3 spans 15 residues. CDR3 sequence reads: CASSSSDRANYGYTF. CDR3 nucleotides: TGTGCCAGCAGCTCCTCGGACAGGGCCAACTATGGCTACACCTTC.

This clone was counted between two and nine times. This chain uses TRBV15 with TRBJ2-1; TRBD2 agrees at 9 bases. This CDR3 comprises 17 residues. The junction had 4 bases not matched to a gene; V was cut back by 1 base and J by 0 bases. Germline V CDR1 and CDR2: LNHNV, YYDKDF (reference sequence). CDR3 sequence reads: CATSRVERGASYNEQFF. As DNA, the CDR3 is TGTGCCACCAGCAGAGTCGAGCGGGGGGCCTCCTACAATGAGCAGTTCTTC.

This chain uses TRBV6-5 with TRBJ1-1, with D possibly matching TRBD1 (5 bases). Per the germline V gene, CDR1 is MNHEY and CDR2 is SVGAGI. Trimming pared 10 bases from V and 6 bases from J, leaving 21 bases between. The CDR3 runs to 14 residues. CDR3 in amino acids: CATRIAGGPAEAFF. The DNA of the CDR3 is TGTGCCACCCGAATAGCGGGGGGTCCGGCTGAAGCTTTCTTT.

V gene TRBV10-2 combines with J gene TRBJ2-3; TRBD2 is a possible D gene (6 bases). Germline CDR1 and CDR2: WSHSY and SAAADI. This CDR3 is 15 amino acids long. Trimming stripped 0 bases from V and 4 bases from J, with 11 bases between. The DNA of the CDR3 is TGCGCCAGCAGTGAGTCGATGAGGAGGGCAGATACGCAGTATTTT. Translated, it gives CASSESMRRADTQYF.

This clone was observed a single time. The V call is TRBV29-1, the J call TRBJ1-2; 7 nucleotides match TRBD1. Germline V gene lookup returns CDR1 SQVTM and CDR2 ANQGSEA. The junction had 10 bases not matched to a gene; V was cut back by 7 bases and J by 2 bases. The CDR3 loop spans 14 amino acids. The CDR3 sequence: CSAKRVTGNYGYTF. Here the CDR3 DNA reads TGCAGCGCAAAGAGAGTGACAGGGAACTATGGCTACACCTTC.

The chain recombines TRBV7-2 with TRBJ2-5, with a possible D match to TRBD2 (7 bases). Trimming took off 1 base at V and 5 bases at J, with 11 bases between the two ends. The CDR3 loop spans 14 amino acids. CDR1 and CDR2 (germline): SGHTA, FQGNSA. This CDR3 reads CASSLEGGAETQYF. Written as DNA, the CDR3 is TGTGCCAGCAGCTTAGAAGGGGGGGCGGAGACCCAGTACTTC.

V is TRBV2 and J is TRBJ1-5; D call uncertain. The V gene's germline CDR1 is SNHLY and CDR2 FYNNEI. The CDR3 runs 14 residues. The germline V and J ends were trimmed by 2 bases and 7 bases, with 12 bases remaining between them. The CDR3 loop is CASSEISLRQPQHF. The CDR3 DNA reads as TGTGCCAGCAGTGAAATTTCCCTCCGGCAGCCCCAGCATTTT.

The count of this clone is one. The chain links TRBV3-1 (or the pseudogene TRBV3-2) to TRBJ2-7; 7 nucleotides align to TRBD1. There are 15 residues in the CDR3. Per the germline V gene, CDR1 is LGHDT and CDR2 is YNNKEL (reference sequence). Trimming cost V 4 bases and J 6 bases; bases outside gene matches: 12. The CDR3 DNA is TGTGCCAGCAGCCTAGTGACAGGGAGTGTTGGCGAGCAGTACTTC. This sequence encodes CASSLVTGSVGEQYF.

The genes are TRBV5-1 and TRBJ2-1, with TRBD2 matching 9 bases. V shed 0 bases, J shed 4 bases, and the junction held 2 bases outside the gene matches. CDR1 is SGHRS, CDR2 YFSETQ, per germline. The CDR3 runs to 15 residues. CDR3 sequence: CASSLEAGGYNEQFF. The CDR3 DNA reads TGCGCCAGCAGCTTGGAAGCGGGGGGATACAATGAGCAGTTCTTC.

The chain joins TRBV2 to TRBJ1-4; TRBD1 aligns across 8 bases. With V trimmed by 6 bases and J by 5 bases, 5 bases remained unmatched. The CDR3 contains 14 residues. The germline V gene has CDR1 SNHLY and CDR2 FYNNEI. The CDR3 DNA sequence: TGTGCCAGCAGGCGGACAGGGAACAATGAAAAACTGTTTTTT. This codes for CASRRTGNNEKLFF.

The chain carries TRBV20-1 and TRBJ2-1; D is undetermined. Germline loops: CDR1 DFQATT, CDR2 SNEGSKA (reference sequence). The CDR3 covers 13 residues. The V and J ends lost 3 bases and 2 bases respectively, with 8 bases between them. The CDR3 nucleotides are TGCAGTGCTAGTAGAGATCCCTACAATGAGCAGTTCTTC. This gives the protein CSASRDPYNEQFF.

The chain uses TRBV28 and TRBJ1-2; no clear D gene. Deletions cut 6 bases from V and 2 bases from J, with 16 bases between. Germline CDR1 reads MDHEN; CDR2 reads SYDVKM. The length of the CDR3 is 15 residues. CDR3 loop: CASRPLEGWNYGYTF. CDR3 bases: TGTGCCAGCAGACCCCTAGAGGGATGGAACTATGGCTACACCTTC.

The gene calls are TRBV4-3 and TRBJ2-5, with 10 bases identical to TRBD2. Germline V CDR1 and CDR2: LGHNA, YSLEER. J was trimmed by 5 bases and V by 5 bases; bases with no gene match: 14. CDR3 length equals 17 residues. As DNA, the CDR3 is TGCGCCAGCAGCGGGGAAGGGAGCGGGGGGGCGTTGGAGACCCAGTACTTC. Translation gives CASSGEGSGGALETQYF.

This chain joins TRBV5-5 and TRBJ1-1, with 7 bases aligning to TRBD1. Germline assignment: CDR1 SGHKS and CDR2 YYEKEE (reference sequence). V trimming: 1 base; J trimming: 4 bases; junction bases outside the gene matches: 4. This CDR3 is built from 14 residues. CDR3 in amino acids: CASSLRQGGTEAFF. The CDR3 bases are TGTGCCAGCAGCTTGAGACAGGGCGGCACTGAAGCTTTCTTT.

The chain carries TRBV10-1 and TRBJ2-2; no clear D gene. V lost 6 bases and J lost 3, with 5 bases in between. Per the germline V gene, CDR1 is WNHNN and CDR2 is SYGVQD (reference sequence). The CDR3 covers 12 residues. The chain's CDR3 is CASSGDTGELFF. DNA of the CDR3: TGCGCCAGCAGCGGAGACACCGGGGAGCTGTTTTTT.

V usage is TRBV10-3 and J usage is TRBJ1-3; 8 bases line up with TRBD1. Germline V gene sequence: CDR1 ENHRY, CDR2 SYGVKD. This CDR3 has 15 amino acids. Germline trimming cut 6 bases from V and 4 bases from J; bases unmatched to any gene: 8. As DNA, the CDR3 is TGTGCCATCAGCGGATCACAGGGGGAAGGAAACACCATATATTTT. It specifies CAISGSQGEGNTIYF.

The J gene is TRBJ2-7, the V gene TRBV18; possibly TRBD1 for D (6 bases). The V end was cut by 4 bases, the J end by 2 bases, with 6 bases between. Germline assignment: CDR1 KGHSH and CDR2 LQKENI. This CDR3 region has 12 residues. The CDR3 DNA follows: TGTGCCAGCTCACGGGACACCTACGAGCAGTACTTC. Its protein is CASSRDTYEQYF.

This chain uses TRBV7-3 with TRBJ2-7, with TRBD1 identical over 7 bases. The CDR3 is made up of 13 amino acids. With V trimmed by 3 bases and J by 4 bases, 3 bases remained unmatched. The germline gives CDR1 SGHTA, CDR2 FQGTGA. CDR3 in amino acids: CASSLTGTYEQYF. Written as DNA, the CDR3 is TGTGCCAGCAGCTTGACAGGGACATACGAGCAGTACTTC.

In DNA form, the CDR3 reads TGTGCCAGCAGCTTTTCGGGGAGGGCTGGAAACACCATATATTTT. This sequence encodes CASSFSGRAGNTIYF. The V call is TRBV5-4, the J call TRBJ1-3; D remains ambiguous. This CDR3 region has 15 residues. In germline, CDR1 is SGHNT, CDR2 YYREEE (reference sequence). Trimming took off 2 bases at V and 2 bases at J, with 11 bases between the two ends.

V usage is TRBV25-1 and J usage is TRBJ1-4, with 10 bases matching TRBD1. CDR1 is MGHDK, CDR2 SYGVNS, per germline. The CDR3 has 15 amino acids. V lost 4 bases, J lost 6 bases, and 5 bases stayed unmatched. Written as DNA, the CDR3 is TGTGCCAGCAGTGGCTCCGGGACAGGGGATGAAAAACTGTTTTTT. It is translated as CASSGSGTGDEKLFF. Full variable domain (missing parts from reference TRBV25-1 and TRBJ1-4): EADIYQTPRYLVIGTGKKITLECSQTMGHDKMYWYQQDPGMELHLIHYSYGVNSTEKGDLSSESTVSRIRTEHFPLTLESARPSHTSQYLCASSGSGTGDEKLFFGSGTQLSVL.

This clone was seen at least ten times. The chain recombines TRBV28 with TRBJ1-6; D is unclear. Per the germline V gene, CDR1 is MDHEN and CDR2 is SYDVKM. The V and J ends lost 3 bases and 10 bases respectively, with 13 bases between them. This CDR3 has 14 residues. CDR3 residues: CASSFGGSGSPLHF. DNA of the CDR3: TGTGCCAGCAGTTTTGGAGGTTCTGGCTCACCCCTCCACTTT.

The gene calls are TRBV5-1 and TRBJ2-5; D is unresolved. CDR3 length equals 13 residues. V gave up 4 bases and J gave up 5 bases, with 12 bases separating them. CDR1 SGHRS and CDR2 YFSETQ come from the germline V gene. The CDR3 spells CASSLQTGETQYF. CDR3 DNA: TGCGCCAGCAGCCTCCAGACCGGGGAGACCCAGTACTTC.

The DNA for the CDR3 is TGTGCCAGCAGCCCCCCCCCGGTTGGTCGGGACAATGAGCAGTTCTTC. It specifies CASSPPPVGRDNEQFF. V gene TRBV3-1 (or the pseudogene TRBV3-2) combines with J gene TRBJ2-1; no definite D call. Looked up from germline, CDR1 is LGHDT and CDR2 is YNNKEL (reference sequence). V was pared by 4 bases and J by 5 bases, with 18 bases between. CDR3 length equals 16 residues.

This clone was seen just once. V is TRBV9 and J is TRBJ2-7; D perhaps matches TRBD1 (5 bases). Germline V gene sequence: CDR1 SGDLS, CDR2 YYNGEE. The CDR3 sequence is 14 residues long. V shed 0 bases and J shed 2 bases, with 9 bases lying between them. Written as DNA, the CDR3 is TGTGCCAGCAGCGTAGATCTAGGGGCCTACGAGCAGTACTTC. Its protein product is CASSVDLGAYEQYF.

The V and J genes are TRBV4-2 and TRBJ1-4; no reliable D call. V was trimmed by 0 bases and J by 3 bases, leaving 11 bases between them. The germline CDR1 and CDR2 sequences are LGHNA and YNFKEQ. This CDR3 region has 16 residues. Here the CDR3 reads CASSQDIGRSNEKLFF. CDR3 nucleotide sequence: TGTGCCAGCAGCCAAGATATAGGGAGGTCTAATGAAAAACTGTTTTTT.